These 9 T cell receptor beta chains were all obtained from the same sample, sequenced in a study of blood T cells in healthy people across ages. Then a second PCR, running about 7 to 11 cycles, was carried out with a sample-barcoded 5' primer and a J-beta primer mix. In TCRdb, the 5' RACE reads were re-called with MiXCR into one record per CDR3 protein. The data show about 800,000 distinct CDR3 sequences, roughly 60% seen once. The sequencing sample was made of blood. All receptors come from a man between 25 and 39 years old in good health.

The chain is built from TRBV20-1 and TRBJ2-5; TRBD2 matches 8 bases. V shed 0 bases, J shed 5 bases, and the junction held 2 bases outside the gene matches. The CDR3 totals 13 residues. From germline, CDR1 is DFQATT and CDR2 SNEGSKA (reference sequence). The CDR3 nucleotides are TGCAGTGCTAGAGATGGGACTAGTGAGACCCAGTACTTC. Translated: CSARDGTSETQYF.

The chain couples TRBV15 to TRBJ2-3, with a tentative D call TRBD1 (5 bases). Germline-derived CDR1 and CDR2 are LNHNV and YYDKDF (reference sequence). The CDR3 spans 16 residues. Trimming pared 5 bases from V and 3 bases from J, leaving 18 bases between. CDR3 in DNA: TGTGCCACCAGCTGGGGCCCAAAGGGTTCGACAGATACGCAGTATTTT. It codes for CATSWGPKGSTDTQYF.

As concerns this clonotype: The junction shows a germline mismatch at one end, possibly a read error. The chain links TRBV5-4 to TRBJ2-1; 8 nucleotides line up with TRBD2. CDR3 length equals 15 residues. The germline gives CDR1 SGHNT, CDR2 YYREEE (reference sequence). CDR3 protein: CASSRPGLVNKEQFF. The CDR3 DNA reads as TGTGCCAGCAGCCGCCCGGGACTAGTCAACAAGGAGCAGTTCTTC.

This chain uses TRBV7-2 with TRBJ1-4, with TRBD1 as a possible D gene (6 bases). CDR1 and CDR2 from the germline V gene are SGHTA and FQGNSA. The ends were cut back, 2 bases at V and 5 bases at J, with 12 bases in the middle. This CDR3 is 15 amino acids long. The CDR3 region is CASSLNPGENEKLFF. CDR3 sequence (DNA): TGTGCCAGCAGCTTAAACCCAGGGGAGAATGAAAAACTGTTTTTT.

The V call is TRBV5-8, the J call TRBJ2-1; unclear D gene. The J call is in doubt because the DNA end fits TRBJ2-7 better. The germline gives CDR1 SGHTS, CDR2 YDEGEE. The CDR3 runs 10 residues. The CDR3 DNA follows: TGTGCCAGCAGGTCTAACGAGCAGTACTTC. Translation gives CASRSNEQYF.

In its sample, this clonotype was seen many times. The chain joins TRBV20-1 to TRBJ1-2; weak D call: TRBD1 (5 bases). V lost 3 bases to trimming and J lost 1 base, with 12 bases between them. The germline V gene has CDR1 DFQATT and CDR2 SNEGSKA (reference sequence). This CDR3 spans 14 amino acids. The CDR3 region has the DNA TGCAGTGCTAGGGGGGGGACGCATAACTATGGCTACACCTTC. Protein product: CSARGGTHNYGYTF.

The chain recombines TRBV20-1 with TRBJ2-4; D remains unclear. The DNA end is a closer match to TRBJ2-7, so the J assignment may be wrong. This CDR3 is 12 amino acids long. Germline V gene data show CDR1 as DFQATT and CDR2 as SNEGSKA (reference sequence). CDR3 in DNA: TGCAGTGCTAGATCCGTATCCTACGAGCAGTACTTC. Translation gives CSARSVSYEQYF.

This clonotype was detected once. The chain carries TRBV6-1 and TRBJ2-3, with 7 bases fitting TRBD1. Germline V gene data show CDR1 as MNHNS and CDR2 as SASEGT. The CDR3 contains 14 residues. The V and J ends lost 8 bases and 2 bases, in that order; junction bases with no gene match: 7. DNA for the CDR3: TGTGCCAGCGACAGGGTCAGGAACACAGATACGCAGTATTTT. Protein product: CASDRVRNTDTQYF.

This chain uses TRBV7-2 with TRBJ2-7; weak D call: TRBD1 (5 bases). CDR1 and CDR2 from the germline V gene are SGHTA and FQGNSA. Deletions cut 5 bases from V and 0 bases from J, with 14 bases between. The CDR3 totals 15 residues. The CDR3 nucleotides are TGTGCCAGCAGCCCCGCGACAGCCAGCTCCTACGAGCAGTACTTC. Protein product: CASSPATASSYEQYF.